This TCR beta chain is drawn from a study of response to subunit inactivated influenza vaccine. Study observations and caveats: Each seasonal influenza vaccination, the authors suggested, recruits few new T cells.

In TCRdb, the RT-PCR reads were re-called with MiXCR into one record per CDR3 protein. In the table there are hundreds of thousands of distinct CDR3 sequences, 6.5% to 8% of which are singletons. CDR1 is SGHAT, CDR2 FQNNGV, per germline. V was pared by 5 bases and J by 4 bases, with 17 bases between. CDR3 length: 16 amino acids. This clonotype was picked up many times. The antigen is not known. The input for sequencing was PBMCs from blood, taken around 25 months after vaccination. This receptor was taken from a man aged 50 to 75 who received an inactivated influenza vaccine. The chain has TRBV11-2 and TRBJ1-4; perhaps TRBD1 as D (6 bases). The chain's CDR3 is CASSRQGQGFNEKLFF. The DNA of the CDR3 is TGTGCCAGCAGCCGCCAGGGACAAGGGTTTAATGAAAAACTGTTTTTT.